One T cell receptor (beta chain) is described in this entry. Its antigen is unknown. In the PCR, 60 Vbeta and 13 Jbeta primers were used. TCRdb's copy holds only in-frame clones and misses some; the assay was immunoSEQ multiplex PCR. The table includes under 150,000 clones, about 74% detected once. The data stem from a study of cytomegalovirus exposure and HLA in healthy donors. Trimming took 4 bases from V and 2 from J; bases not matched to a gene: 5. This CDR3 comprises 14 residues. From germline, CDR1 is LNHDA and CDR2 SQIVND (reference sequence). General study points: A few V segments could not be told apart, such as TRBV6-2 and TRBV6-3, and were left out. When the data were analyzed later, several of the most significant clusters appeared to be linked to common viral pathogens.

The gene calls are TRBV19 and TRBJ2-7; 7 nucleotides match TRBD1. This receptor was obtained from a man between 25 and 39 years old in good health and CMV-seronegative. The source material was PBMCs. This chain's CDR3 is CASSKPGQTYEQYF. As DNA, the CDR3 is TGTGCCAGTAGTAAGCCGGGACAGACCTACGAGCAGTACTTC.